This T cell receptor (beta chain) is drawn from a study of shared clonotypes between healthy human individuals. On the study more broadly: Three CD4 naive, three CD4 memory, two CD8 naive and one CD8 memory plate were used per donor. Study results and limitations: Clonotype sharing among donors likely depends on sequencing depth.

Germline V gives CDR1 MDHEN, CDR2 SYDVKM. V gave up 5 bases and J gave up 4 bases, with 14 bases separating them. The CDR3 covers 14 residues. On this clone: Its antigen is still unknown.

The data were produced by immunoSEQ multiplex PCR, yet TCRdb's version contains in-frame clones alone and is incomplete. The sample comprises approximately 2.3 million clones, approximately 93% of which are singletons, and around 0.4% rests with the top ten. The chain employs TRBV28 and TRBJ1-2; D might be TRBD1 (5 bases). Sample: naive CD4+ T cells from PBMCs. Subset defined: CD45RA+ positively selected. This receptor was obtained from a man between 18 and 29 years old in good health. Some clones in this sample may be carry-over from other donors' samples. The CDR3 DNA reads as TGTGCCAGCAGTCAAGCAGATGGGGCCTATGGCTACACCTTC. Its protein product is CASSQADGAYGYTF.